The 12 T cell receptor beta chains below all came from one sample that was sequenced in a study of blood T cell repertoires in COVID-19. The table came from immunoSEQ multiplex PCR; TCRdb's copy has only in-frame clones and leaves some out. The table shows about 88,000 clones, with about 90% occurring only once. Sequencing used peripheral blood. These TCRs come from a man older than 75 with acute or convalescent COVID-19.

V and J are TRBV18 and TRBJ2-7; D is uncertain. CDR1 KGHSH and CDR2 LQKENI come from the germline V gene. The CDR3 is 16 residues long. Trimming pared 0 bases from V and 6 bases from J, leaving 18 bases between. DNA of the CDR3: TGTGCCAGCTCACCACCGGTGGCCATCACGCCTCCCGAGCAGTACTTC. Translation: CASSPPVAITPPEQYF.

The chain is built from TRBV7-6 and TRBJ2-7, with TRBD2 matching over 7 bases. Germline lookup yields CDR1 SGHVS and CDR2 FNYEAQ. With V trimmed by 5 bases and J by 7 bases, 17 bases remained unmatched. The CDR3 runs to 16 residues. CDR3 nucleotide sequence: TGTGCCAGCAGCCCTGGAAGCAAGCGGGACGTGATGGAGCAGTACTTC. Its protein is CASSPGSKRDVMEQYF.

This chain links TRBV19 with TRBJ1-1, with 10 bases that match TRBD1. V trimming: 4 bases; J trimming: 1 base; junction bases outside the gene matches: 3. The CDR3 is made up of 15 amino acids. The germline CDR1 and CDR2 sequences are LNHDA and SQIVND (reference sequence). CDR3 amino acids: CASSTRQGANTEAFF. The DNA of the CDR3 is TGTGCCAGTAGTACTCGACAGGGGGCGAACACTGAAGCTTTCTTT.

This chain connects TRBV5-1 to TRBJ2-1, with TRBD1 matching over 9 bases. The germline V gene encodes CDR1 SGHRS and CDR2 YFSETQ. V shed 2 bases and J 9 bases; nucleotides not matched to a gene: 6. The CDR3 length is 14 residues. CDR3 nucleotides: TGCGCCAGCAGCTTACATACAGGGGGCGGTGAGCAGTTCTTC. Translated, it gives CASSLHTGGGEQFF.

The genes are TRBV28 and TRBJ2-7, with 7 bases fitting TRBD2. Germline V lookup: CDR1 MDHEN, CDR2 SYDVKM. The CDR3 runs to 12 residues. V lost 11 bases and J lost 2; bases outside the gene matches: 6. CDR3 DNA: TGTGCCGGGGGGGACCAAACCTACGAGCAGTACTTC. Its translation is CAGGDQTYEQYF. Filled out from reference TRBV28 and TRBJ2-7, the complete variable domain reads DVKVTQSSRYLVKRTGEKVFLECVQDMDHENMFWYRQDPGLGLRLIYFSYDVKMKEKGDIPEGYSVSREKKERFSLILESASTNQTSMYLCAGGDQTYEQYFGPGTRLTVT.

This clone was observed a few times. The genes are TRBV20-1 and TRBJ1-4; 7 nucleotides line up with TRBD1. Germline V gives CDR1 DFQATT, CDR2 SNEGSKA (reference sequence). V dropped 3 bases and J dropped 8; count of bases not matched to a gene: 15. CDR3 length: 16 amino acids. Here the CDR3 DNA reads TGCAGTGCTAGTGGCAGGGCGACAGGGCGAGGGGAAAAACTGTTTTTT. It yields the protein CSASGRATGRGEKLFF.

This sequence joins TRBV5-1 and TRBJ1-1, with unresolved D. V was clipped by 2 bases and J by 5 bases, with 13 bases between them. Germline V gene lookup returns CDR1 SGHRS and CDR2 YFSETQ. This CDR3 has 14 amino acids. The CDR3 DNA reads as TGCGCCAGCAGCTTCTCTGGGAGTCGTACTGAAGCTTTCTTT. It codes for CASSFSGSRTEAFF.

V and J are TRBV28 and TRBJ2-5, with D perhaps TRBD2 (5 bases). Germline CDR1 MDHEN, CDR2 SYDVKM. Trimming pared 3 bases from V and 1 base from J, leaving 21 bases between. This CDR3 spans 18 amino acids. CDR3 nucleotide sequence: TGTGCCAGCAGTTTCCCTGCGGCTGGGAGCTCCCCCCAAGAGACCCAGTACTTC. This translates into CASSFPAAGSSPQETQYF.

The chain employs TRBV25-1 and TRBJ2-7, with TRBD2 matching 12 bases. V shed 2 bases, J shed 3 bases, and the junction held 8 bases outside the gene matches. Germline V CDR1 and CDR2: MGHDK, SYGVNS. The CDR3 totals 17 residues. CDR3 region: CASSENGLAGRHYEQYF. CDR3 coding DNA: TGTGCCAGCAGTGAAAACGGACTAGCGGGGCGACACTACGAGCAGTACTTC.

The J gene is TRBJ2-7, the V gene TRBV6-5; D gene uncertain. The CDR3 has 13 amino acids. Per the germline V gene, CDR1 is MNHEY and CDR2 is SVGAGI. V was shortened by 5 bases and J by 3 bases, with 11 bases between the two germline ends. As DNA, the CDR3 is TGTGCCAGCAGTCCCCCAGGTTTCTACGAGCAGTACTTC. Amino acids: CASSPPGFYEQYF.

This chain connects TRBV5-1 to TRBJ1-1, with D uncertain. V was cut by 0 bases and J by 3 bases, with 15 bases left in between. Germline CDR1 SGHRS, CDR2 YFSETQ. The CDR3 consists of 16 residues. CDR3 sequence: CASSLGLGSTDTEAFF. The CDR3 bases are TGCGCCAGCAGCTTGGGATTAGGGAGTACGGACACTGAAGCTTTCTTT.

The rearrangement joins TRBV19 to TRBJ2-3, with TRBD2 identical over 13 bases. Per germline, CDR1 LNHDA and CDR2 SQIVND (reference sequence). The CDR3 has 17 amino acids. With V trimmed by 5 bases and J by 4 bases, 9 bases remained unmatched. Written as DNA, the CDR3 is TGTGCCAGTAGTCAGGGACTAGCGGGACCAGACCCAGATACGCAGTATTTT. Encoded protein: CASSQGLAGPDPDTQYF.